This is a list of T cell receptor beta chains from one sample in a study of blood T cell repertoires in COVID-19. Clones were read by immunoSEQ multiplex PCR, and TCRdb kept only the in-frame ones, dropping some. The table records more than 65,000 clones, around 84% of them present only once. Source material: peripheral blood. The receptors were sampled from a woman aged 70-85 years with acute or convalescent COVID-19. CDR3s include the opening cysteine and the closing phenylalanine or tryptophan. A D gene is named only where the DNA matches it firmly. Clone size appears in some rows only: once, few, many, or a class for an expanded clone.

J gene | D gene | clone size | V gene | CDR3 protein | CDR3 DNA
TRBJ2-7 | TRBD2 | . | TRBV20-1 | CSASMAGGEQYF | TGCAGTGCTAGTATGGCGGGAGGCGAGCAGTACTTC
TRBJ2-7 | TRBD1 | . | TRBV19 | CASSIGSGTGDYEQYF | TGTGCCAGTAGTATCGGCTCCGGGACAGGGGACTACGAGCAGTACTTC
TRBJ2-3 | . | . | TRBV5-6 | CASSLDSQSRGTQYF | TGTGCCAGCAGCTTGGACTCCCAGTCCCGCGGTACGCAGTATTTT
TRBJ2-1 | TRBD2 | . | TRBV3-1/TRBV3-2 | CASTQGLAGNNEQFF | TGTGCCAGCACTCAAGGACTAGCGGGAAACAATGAGCAGTTCTTC
TRBJ2-7 | . | . | TRBV9 | CASSVLSGAPYEQYF | TGTGCCAGCAGCGTTCTATCAGGGGCCCCCTACGAGCAGTACTTC
TRBJ1-5 | TRBD1 | . | TRBV6-6 | CASSADRVSNQPQHF | TGTGCCAGCAGCGCGGACAGGGTTAGCAATCAGCCCCAGCATTTT
TRBJ2-3 | . | few | TRBV12-3/TRBV12-4 | CASRLSNTQYF | TGTGCCAGCAGACTCTCGAATACGCAGTATTTT
TRBJ2-3 | TRBD2 | . | TRBV18 | CASSPGLAGLSGTDTQYF | TGTGCCAGCTCACCGGGACTAGCGGGACTCAGCGGCACAGATACGCAGTATTTT
TRBJ2-1 | TRBD2 | once | TRBV19 | CASSGRTFNEQFF | TGTGCCAGTAGCGGGAGGACGTTCAATGAGCAGTTCTTC
TRBJ2-7 | . | . | TRBV15 | CATSRGVASLSYEQYF | TGTGCCACCAGCAGGGGCGTGGCCAGCCTATCCTACGAGCAGTACTTC
TRBJ2-5 | TRBD2 | . | TRBV9 | CASSEGAGGWETQYF | TGTGCCAGCAGCGAGGGAGCGGGAGGGTGGGAGACCCAGTACTTC
TRBJ2-7 | TRBD2 | . | TRBV4-2 | CASSPAWTSSNYEQYF | TGTGCCAGCAGCCCTGCCTGGACTAGCAGCAACTACGAGCAGTACTTC
TRBJ2-3 | . | . | TRBV5-6 | CASSQRDFSTDTQYF | TGTGCCAGCAGCCAGAGGGATTTTAGCACAGATACGCAGTATTTT
TRBJ1-1 | . | . | TRBV29-1 | CSVRLGGTGEAFF | TGCAGCGTGCGGCTGGGGGGAACGGGTGAAGCTTTCTTT
TRBJ2-7 | TRBD2 | . | TRBV19 | CASSIIGGGEQYF | TGTGCCAGTAGTATTATCGGGGGAGGGGAGCAGTACTTC
TRBJ2-7 | TRBD2 | . | TRBV23-1 | CASNETSGPNRYEQYF | TGCGCCAGCAACGAGACTAGCGGGCCAAACAGGTACGAGCAGTACTTC
TRBJ2-7 | TRBD2 | few | TRBV20-1 | CSASASGGSGEQYF | TGCAGTGCTAGTGCTAGCGGGGGCTCCGGTGAGCAGTACTTC
TRBJ2-3 | . | . | TRBV7-2 | CASSSRTAVGTDTQYF | TGTGCCAGCAGCTCCCGGACTGCCGTTGGCACAGATACGCAGTATTTT
TRBJ2-1 | TRBD1 | . | TRBV19 | CASGDREGYNEQFF | TGTGCCAGTGGTGACAGGGAAGGGTACAATGAGCAGTTCTTC
TRBJ2-1 | TRBD2 | . | TRBV29-1 | CSVEGLFWTSGVYNEQFF | TGCAGCGTTGAAGGGTTGTTCTGGACTAGCGGCGTATACAATGAGCAGTTCTTC
TRBJ2-7 | TRBD1 | . | TRBV18 | CASSPDRGLEQYF | TGTGCCAGCTCACCGGACAGGGGGTTGGAGCAGTACTTC
TRBJ1-4 | . | once | TRBV28 | CASSPYHRQSTNEKLFF | TGTGCCAGCAGTCCGTACCATCGACAGTCAACTAATGAAAAACTGTTTTTT
TRBJ2-2 | TRBD1 | . | TRBV7-9 | CATLDRGQNTGELFF | TGTGCCACCCTAGACAGGGGGCAAAACACCGGGGAGCTGTTTTTT
TRBJ1-5 | . | . | TRBV5-1 | CASSLSGPGYSNQPQHF | TGCGCCAGCAGCTTGAGTGGCCCAGGGTATAGCAATCAGCCCCAGCATTTT
TRBJ2-2 | TRBD2 | once | TRBV10-1 | CASSESGLADTGELFF | TGCGCCAGCAGTGAGTCGGGACTAGCAGACACCGGGGAGCTGTTTTTT
TRBJ1-2 | TRBD1 | . | TRBV2 | CASRTGAYGYTF | TGTGCCAGCCGGACAGGGGCTTATGGCTACACCTTC
TRBJ2-5 | TRBD2 | . | TRBV11-1 | CASSPSGSQETQYF | TGTGCCAGCAGCCCTAGCGGGAGTCAAGAGACCCAGTACTTC
TRBJ2-7 | . | once | TRBV4-1 | CASSQGSPYEQYF | TGCGCCAGCAGCCAGGGCAGTCCCTACGAGCAGTACTTC
TRBJ2-7 | . | . | TRBV15 | CATSRDTEYEQYF | TGTGCCACCAGCAGAGATACGGAGTACGAGCAGTACTTC
TRBJ2-1 | . | . | TRBV30 | CAWSGGPVDYEQFF | TGTGCCTGGAGCGGGGGGCCCGTGGATTATGAGCAGTTCTTC
TRBJ1-3 | TRBD1 | few | TRBV7-9 | CASSLGDRGAWSIYF | TGTGCCAGCAGCTTAGGGGACAGGGGCGCGTGGTCCATATATTTT
TRBJ2-5 | . | . | TRBV24-1 | CATSDGGTPKGQYF | TGTGCCACCAGTGATGGCGGGACGCCCAAGGGCCAGTACTTC
TRBJ2-7 | TRBD2 | few | TRBV29-1 | CSFTSGSINEQYF | TGCAGCTTTACTAGCGGGAGTATCAACGAGCAGTACTTC
TRBJ2-1 | . | . | TRBV5-8 | CASTLSRIEQFF | TGTGCCAGCACCCTGTCGCGAATAGAGCAGTTCTTC
TRBJ1-1 | . | . | TRBV19 | CAPVGPQTNTEAFF | TGTGCCCCAGTGGGGCCCCAGACTAACACTGAAGCTTTCTTT
TRBJ2-3 | . | . | TRBV9 | CASSVDLGERATDTQYF | TGTGCCAGCAGCGTAGATCTGGGGGAGCGGGCCACAGATACGCAGTATTTT
TRBJ2-7 | . | . | TRBV7-2 | CASSLAAGAPHEQYF | TGTGCCAGCAGCTTAGCAGCGGGTGCTCCCCACGAGCAGTACTTC
TRBJ2-2 | . | . | TRBV19 | CASTLGQHHTGELFF | TGTGCCAGTACCCTGGGACAACACCACACCGGGGAGCTGTTTTTT
TRBJ2-1 | TRBD2 | once | TRBV20-1 | CSASETGGLLLQFF | TGCAGTGCTAGTGAAACGGGGGGGCTTCTCCTACAGTTCTTC
TRBJ1-1 | . | . | TRBV7-9 | CASSLPRVPNTEAFF | TGTGCCAGCAGCTTACCCAGGGTCCCGAACACTGAAGCTTTCTTT
TRBJ1-2 | . | . | TRBV28 | CASSTNGDFYGYTF | TGTGCCAGCAGTACGAATGGGGACTTCTATGGCTACACCTTC
TRBJ2-1 | TRBD2 | . | TRBV19 | CASSPTSGRRNEQFF | TGTGCCAGTAGTCCTACTAGCGGGAGAAGGAATGAGCAGTTCTTC
TRBJ2-7 | . | . | TRBV7-2 | CASSPGRASYEQYF | TGTGCCAGCAGCCCGGGCAGGGCCTCCTACGAGCAGTACTTC
TRBJ2-1 | TRBD2 | . | TRBV7-2 | CASSLRGGFRNEQFF | TGTGCCAGCAGCTTACGGGGGGGATTCCGCAATGAGCAGTTCTTC
TRBJ1-5 | . | . | TRBV6-5 | CASSYSSTSNQPQHF | TGTGCCAGCAGTTACTCGAGCACGAGCAATCAGCCCCAGCATTTT
TRBJ1-2 | TRBD1 | . | TRBV18 | CASSSQGAYGYTF | TGTGCCAGCTCATCTCAGGGGGCTTATGGCTACACCTTC
TRBJ2-3 | . | . | TRBV5-1 | CASSLLAAEADTQYF | TGCGCCAGCAGCTTGTTGGCAGCCGAGGCAGATACGCAGTATTTT
TRBJ2-2 | TRBD2 | . | TRBV10-3 | CAISPRLADTGELFF | TGTGCCATCAGTCCCCGACTAGCGGACACCGGGGAGCTGTTTTTT
TRBJ1-1 | TRBD1 | few | TRBV10-3 | CAISDATGTGTEAFF | TGTGCCATCAGTGATGCAACGGGGACAGGCACTGAAGCTTTCTTT
TRBJ2-1 | . | . | TRBV4-2 | CASSQETTEGPYNEQFF | TGTGCCAGCAGCCAAGAAACAACGGAGGGCCCCTACAATGAGCAGTTCTTC
TRBJ2-1 | TRBD1 | . | TRBV7-9 | CASSLAVGQGYNEQFF | TGTGCCAGCAGCTTAGCGGTAGGACAGGGTTACAATGAGCAGTTCTTC
TRBJ2-2 | TRBD2 | . | TRBV18 | CASSPTLAGVTGELFF | TGTGCCAGCTCACCTACGTTGGCGGGAGTGACCGGGGAGCTGTTTTTT
TRBJ1-4 | . | . | TRBV2 | CASRGSSGAVEKLFF | TGTGCCAGCAGAGGATCTTCAGGGGCGGTGGAAAAACTGTTTTTT